The entry that follows covers one T cell receptor (beta chain) sequence. Its antigen has not been determined. Base qualities were left out, and no much larger clone turns up one base away. After extraction using the QIAamp DNA Blood Mini Kit, genomic DNA was sent off for immunoSEQ repertoire analysis. A standard quantity of genomic DNA template was used for amplification of CDR3 regions by multiplex PCR. An Illumina platform was used to sequence the PCR products. Per the authors' processing: Alignment of sequences was done against a reference, and the V, D and J gene definitions came from IMGT. To get rid of PCR and sequencing errors, closely related sequences were merged using a nearest-neighbor clustering algorithm. V, D and J usage was analyzed in productive unique and total sequences using ImmunoSEQ Analyzer tools and R version 3.6.1. TCRdb carries this immuneACCESS record with in-frame sequences only. Its versions omit some clonotypes, under half of them owing to an unresolved V gene in the studies checked, with the rest unexplained. The DNA was the basis for D and trimming; V, J and clone size are from that table. The sample contains about 970 clones, 90% to 95% of them found a single time. 1.5% to 2% of the sample belongs to the ten largest clones.

These data come from a study of immunodeficiency (dated by TCRdb to the late 2010s). Regarding the study in general: Repertoire analysis was performed to search for VDJ recombination defects and oligoclonality.

V gives up 4 bases and J gives up 4 bases, and the segment between their germline ends measures 4 bases. Inclusive of the bounding cysteine and phenylalanine, the CDR3 is 12 residues long. Only the CDR3 DNA stays, 36 bases, in frame from base 1. The germline V gene (reference sequence) supplies CDR1 LGHDT and CDR2 YNNKEL. The study at large found these results: In entropy comparisons, n=3 (open circles) was shown for patients versus healthy controls, and a thymic development effect was only suggested as possible. Based on top-100 and total clonotype frequencies, severe oligoclonality showed up in patient CD8+ T cells, whereas patient CD4+ T cells did not show severe oligoclonality. CD4+ T cell V-J pairing and productive entropy appeared similar between patients and controls.

Before TCR sequencing, CD3+CD4+ T cells were sorted out of fresh PBMCs. Sequenced: CD4+ T cells from blood. This TCR came from a female donor. Recombination linked TRBV3-1 (or the pseudogene TRBV3-2) to TRBJ2-2, with the D gene not confidently named. The CDR3 reads CASSPSTGELFF. The nucleotide sequence reads as follows: TGTGCCAGCAGCCCTTCCACCGGGGAGCTGTTTTTT.